This record concerns one TCR beta chain sequence. It has no known antigen specificity. Qualities for individual bases were not recorded, and no much larger clone is one base off. The sample comes from a study of technical replicates of blood from a few donors (dated by TCRdb to about 2017). The library was generated by the immunoSEQ multiplex PCR assay. This is the immuneACCESS table as TCRdb keeps it, with only in-frame sequences that have V and J called. A part of the clones is gone; compared with another copy, unresolved V genes explain less than half, and the rest is unexplained. A total of more than 65,000 clones appear in this sample, approximately 93% of them only once. The ten most abundant clones make up 0.41% of the sample. The CDR3 contains 15 residues, cysteine and phenylalanine counted. Only the CDR3 region is kept as DNA, spanning 45 bases read in frame from base 1. The germline V gene (reference sequence) gives CDR1 as SEHNR and CDR2 as FQNEAQ. Trimming takes 5 bases off V and 0 bases off J; junction bases not matched to a gene: 5.

The material sequenced was T cells isolated from PBMCs. This sequence was found in a human donor in good health. This chain joins TRBV7-9 to TRBJ2-3, and TRBD2 aligns with 7 junction nucleotides. At the DNA level, the sequence is TGTGCCAGCAGCCTAACTAGCGTTAGCACAGATACGCAGTATTTT. This sequence encodes CASSLTSVSTDTQYF.